The 32 T cell receptor beta chains reported below all come from one sample, sequenced in a study of blood T cell repertoires in COVID-19. Clones were sequenced by immunoSEQ multiplex PCR, and TCRdb holds only the in-frame ones, with some missing. The sample records over 45,000 clones, about nine tenths being singletons. Sample: peripheral blood. These receptors came from a woman older than 75 with acute or convalescent COVID-19.

This chain connects TRBV20-1 to TRBJ2-1; D remains unclear. CDR3 size: 11 residues. Looked up from germline, CDR1 is DFQATT and CDR2 is SNEGSKA (reference sequence). V was shortened by 4 bases and J by 4 bases, with 5 bases between the two germline ends. In nucleotides, the CDR3 is TGCAGTGCTACGGAGTACAATGAGCAGTTCTTC. Its translation is CSATEYNEQFF.

The chain is built from TRBV7-9 and TRBJ2-2, with 9 bases matching TRBD1. CDR3 length: 15 residues. Germline assignment: CDR1 SEHNR and CDR2 FQNEAQ (reference sequence). Germline trimming cut 3 bases from V and 7 bases from J; bases unmatched to any gene: 6. The CDR3 protein is CASSFTGGQGGELFF. CDR3 nucleotide sequence: TGTGCCAGCAGCTTTACAGGGGGCCAAGGCGGGGAGCTGTTTTTT.

V gene TRBV29-1 combines with J gene TRBJ1-4, with 8 bases identical to TRBD1. The CDR3 consists of 12 residues. CDR1 SQVTM and CDR2 ANQGSEA come from the germline V gene. Unmatched junction bases numbered 5, after V lost 6 bases and J lost 8 bases. CDR3 sequence (DNA): TGCAGCGTAGGACAGGGTAAAGAAAAACTGTTTTTT. Protein sequence: CSVGQGKEKLFF.

The rearrangement joins TRBV29-1 to TRBJ2-7; D perhaps matches TRBD1 (5 bases). Per the germline V gene, CDR1 is SQVTM and CDR2 is ANQGSEA. The CDR3 extends over 13 amino acids. This CDR3 reads CSIVVREPYEQYF. CDR3 bases: TGCAGTATCGTGGTCAGGGAACCCTACGAGCAGTACTTC.

The rearrangement joins TRBV7-9 to TRBJ2-5, with D maybe TRBD2 (6 bases). V gave up 5 bases and J gave up 2 bases, with 15 bases separating them. The CDR3 spans 15 residues. Germline V gene data show CDR1 as SEHNR and CDR2 as FQNEAQ (reference sequence). In nucleotides, the CDR3 is TGTGCCAGCAGCCCCTGGCGGGGCGGGCAAGAGACCCAGTACTTC. Amino acids: CASSPWRGGQETQYF.

The V gene is TRBV5-4, the J gene TRBJ2-5, with 7 bases aligning to TRBD2. The CDR3 is 15 amino acids. Germline trimming cut 0 bases from V and 4 bases from J; bases unmatched to any gene: 6. Germline CDR1 and CDR2: SGHNT and YYREEE (reference sequence). The CDR3 loop reads CASSLGTLAAETQYF. DNA of the CDR3: TGTGCCAGCAGCTTGGGGACGCTAGCGGCAGAGACCCAGTACTTC.

In this sample, this clone turned up a few times. The chain uses TRBV20-1 and TRBJ1-1; D gene unclear. CDR3 length: 14 residues. V was trimmed by 3 bases and J by 3 bases, leaving 14 bases between them. Germline loops: CDR1 DFQATT, CDR2 SNEGSKA (reference sequence). CDR3 amino acids: CSASSFRVDTEAFF. The CDR3 region has the DNA TGCAGTGCTAGTAGCTTTCGGGTGGACACTGAAGCTTTCTTT.

In nucleotides, the CDR3 is TGTGCCAGTAATGATCGGGACAGGGGGCCTAATGAAAAACTGTTTTTT. This translates into CASNDRDRGPNEKLFF. V is TRBV19 and J is TRBJ1-4, with TRBD1 matching 12 bases. CDR1 and CDR2 from the germline V gene are LNHDA and SQIVND (reference sequence). The CDR3 is 16 residues long. The trim removed 7 bases at V and 3 bases at J, leaving 6 bases unmatched.

This sequence joins TRBV5-8 and TRBJ2-7; D gene ambiguous. V lost 3 bases, J lost 4 bases, and 20 bases lay in between. CDR1 SGHTS and CDR2 YDEGEE come from the germline V gene. The CDR3 loop spans 16 amino acids. The CDR3 loop reads CASSSSYSPVGYEQYF. The CDR3 DNA reads as TGTGCCAGCAGCTCGTCGTACAGCCCCGTTGGGTACGAGCAGTACTTC.

The count of this clone is one. V and J are TRBV9 and TRBJ2-7; TRBD2 matches 7 bases. Germline V lookup: CDR1 SGDLS, CDR2 YYNGEE. V lost 0 bases, J lost 6 bases, and 3 bases stayed unmatched. The CDR3 runs to 13 residues. CDR3 protein: CASSVVGGSEQYF. For the CDR3, the DNA is TGTGCCAGCAGCGTAGTGGGGGGGAGCGAGCAGTACTTC.

This chain joins TRBV20-1 and TRBJ1-2; D is uncertain. The CDR3 spans 11 residues. Germline CDR1 DFQATT, CDR2 SNEGSKA (reference sequence). V was cut by 6 bases and J by 8 bases, with 13 bases left in between. CDR3 region: CSARFVKGYTF. In DNA, the CDR3 is TGCAGTGCCCGGTTCGTGAAGGGCTACACCTTC.

V and J are TRBV18 and TRBJ2-3, with no clear D. CDR3 length: 13 residues. CDR1 and CDR2 (germline): KGHSH, LQKENI. Between the trimmed V and J ends, which lost 1 base and 4 bases, there was a span of 6 bases. The CDR3 here is CASSPQHPDTQYF. In DNA, the CDR3 is TGTGCCAGCTCACCACAGCACCCAGATACGCAGTATTTT.

The V gene is TRBV7-8, the J gene TRBJ2-3, with 8 bases identical to TRBD2. The CDR3 runs 17 residues. Germline CDR1 is SGHVS and CDR2 is FQNEAQ. With 5 bases clipped from V and 2 bases from J, the junction kept 12 bases outside the gene matches. In DNA, the CDR3 is TGTGCCAGCAGCCCTTCGGGGGGGGCGACCCCCACAGATACGCAGTATTTT. It specifies CASSPSGGATPTDTQYF.

In this sample, this clone turned up a few times. V and J are TRBV9 and TRBJ1-1; 9 bases agree with TRBD1. The germline V gene has CDR1 SGDLS and CDR2 YYNGEE. J gave up 4 bases and V 3 bases, and 4 bases lay outside the gene matches. The CDR3 loop spans 14 amino acids. The DNA for the CDR3 is TGTGCCAGCAGCGGCCGGGACAGGGTCACTGAAGCTTTCTTT. Encoded protein: CASSGRDRVTEAFF.

The chain combines TRBV6-5 with TRBJ2-5; 9 positions match TRBD1. The CDR3 extends over 15 amino acids. CDR1 is MNHEY, CDR2 SVGAGI, per germline. The V segment lost 5 bases and the J segment 1 base; nucleotides outside the gene matches: 5. The CDR3: CASSRGQGPQETQYF. The CDR3 nucleotides are TGTGCCAGCAGTCGGGGACAGGGACCCCAAGAGACCCAGTACTTC.

The count of this clone is one. J is TRBJ1-4 and V is TRBV4-1; tentatively, D is TRBD1 (6 bases). The V gene lost 3 bases and the J gene lost 6 bases, with 11 bases spanning the gap. The CDR3 runs to 14 residues. Germline lookup yields CDR1 MGHRA and CDR2 YSYEKL. CDR3 region: CASSQNYRDEKLFF. In DNA, the CDR3 is TGCGCCAGCAGCCAGAACTACAGGGATGAAAAACTGTTTTTT.

The V and J genes are TRBV6-5 and TRBJ2-5; no clear D gene. This CDR3 is built from 12 residues. CDR1 is MNHEY and CDR2 is SVGAGI in the germline V gene. Trimming pared 10 bases from V and 5 bases from J, leaving 14 bases between. DNA for the CDR3: TGTGCCAACCAAACCGAGCACGAGACCCAGTACTTC. Translation gives CANQTEHETQYF.

The chain recombines TRBV19 with TRBJ2-4; 8 bases align to TRBD1. Germline CDR1 and CDR2: LNHDA and SQIVND (reference sequence). The CDR3 runs to 14 residues. Trimming took 4 bases from V and 7 from J; bases not matched to a gene: 6. The CDR3 is CASSKSDRGNIQYF. The CDR3 DNA sequence: TGTGCCAGTAGTAAATCAGACAGGGGCAACATTCAGTACTTC. Combining the CDR3 with reference TRBV19 and TRBJ2-4 gives the whole variable domain DGGITQSPKYLFRKEGQNVTLSCEQNLNHDAMYWYRQDPGQGLRLIYYSQIVNDFQKGDIAEGYSVSREKKESFPLTVTSAQKNPTAFYLCASSKSDRGNIQYFGAGTRLSVL.

The chain has TRBV6-6 and TRBJ2-7; D is perhaps TRBD2 (5 bases). Between the trimmed V and J ends, which lost 4 bases and 2 bases, there was a span of 18 bases. The CDR3 has 16 residues. From germline, CDR1 is MNHNY and CDR2 SVGAGI (reference sequence). The CDR3 loop is CASSSGRGRSTYEQYV. The CDR3 bases are TGTGCCAGCAGTTCGGGTCGGGGAAGGTCCACCTACGAGCAGTACGTC.

The rearrangement links TRBV7-2 to TRBJ1-4, with unresolved D. Trimming took off 3 bases at V and 8 bases at J, with 7 bases between the two ends. Germline CDR1 is SGHTA and CDR2 is FQGNSA. This CDR3 spans 12 amino acids. The CDR3 is CASSLPGEKLFF. CDR3 nucleotide sequence: TGTGCCAGCAGCTTGCCCGGGGAAAAACTGTTTTTT. The whole variable domain, filled in from reference TRBV7-2 and TRBJ1-4, reads GAGVSQSPSNKVTEKGKDVELRCDPISGHTALYWYRQSLGQGLEFLIYFQGNSAPDKSGLPSDRFSAERTGGSVSTLTIQRTQQEDSAVYLCASSLPGEKLFFGSGTQLSVL.

V and J are TRBV27 and TRBJ2-7, with 8 bases lining up with TRBD1. The CDR3 is 14 amino acids. After removal of 4 bases from V and 5 bases from J, the junction contained 7 bases not matched to a gene. Germline V CDR1 and CDR2: MNHEY, SMNVEV (reference sequence). CDR3 protein: CASSSLDRVHEQYV. The CDR3 nucleotides are TGTGCCAGCAGTTCCCTGGACAGGGTCCACGAGCAGTACGTC.

The chain couples TRBV15 to TRBJ2-7; D is uncertain. The CDR3 length is 16 residues. Germline V gene lookup returns CDR1 LNHNV and CDR2 YYDKDF (reference sequence). V was shortened by 0 bases and J by 4 bases, with 16 bases between the two germline ends. CDR3 nucleotides: TGTGCCACCAGCAGAGACCAGACTCTGTGGGTGTACGAGCAGTACTTC. As protein: CATSRDQTLWVYEQYF. The full variable domain, its missing parts supplied by reference TRBV15 and TRBJ2-7, is DAMVIQNPRYQVTQFGKPVTLSCSQTLNHNVMYWYQQKSSQAPKLLFHYYDKDFNNEADTPDNFQSRRPNTSFCFLDIRSPGLGDTAMYLCATSRDQTLWVYEQYFGPGTRLTVT.

The chain has TRBV9 and TRBJ2-5; 9 nucleotides agree with TRBD2. The germline V gene encodes CDR1 SGDLS and CDR2 YYNGEE. Trimming removed 3 bases from V and 4 bases from J; junction bases left unmatched: 1. The CDR3 spans 13 residues. This CDR3 is CASSGTSVETQYF. DNA of the CDR3: TGTGCCAGCAGCGGGACTAGCGTAGAGACCCAGTACTTC.

This chain uses TRBV3-1 (or the pseudogene TRBV3-2) with TRBJ2-7; 8 nucleotides match TRBD2. V was pared by 4 bases and J by 5 bases, with 13 bases of the junction left unmatched. The CDR3 covers 16 residues. Germline-derived CDR1 and CDR2 are LGHDT and YNNKEL (reference sequence). DNA for the CDR3: TGTGCCAGCAGCCCCTCCCGGGGGGGTGGTAGCCACGAGCAGTACTTC. As protein: CASSPSRGGGSHEQYF.

This rearrangement joins TRBV28 to TRBJ2-2; no firm D call. V was cut by 6 bases and J by 7 bases, with 18 bases left in between. Per the germline V gene, CDR1 is MDHEN and CDR2 is SYDVKM. This CDR3 has 15 residues. CDR3 residues: CASRIETERNGELFF. The CDR3 DNA follows: TGTGCCAGCAGGATAGAGACTGAACGGAACGGGGAGCTGTTTTTT.

The chain employs TRBV14 and TRBJ2-1; 7 bases align to TRBD1. V dropped 6 bases and J dropped 5; count of bases not matched to a gene: 13. From germline, CDR1 is SGHDN and CDR2 FVKESK. The CDR3 contains 16 residues. The CDR3 region has the DNA TGTGCCAGCAGACCCAGAGGAGGACAGGCTAACAATGAGCAGTTCTTC. The encoded protein is CASRPRGGQANNEQFF. The full variable domain, in which reference TRBV14 and TRBJ2-1 provide the parts outside the CDR3, is EAGVTQFPSHSVIEKGQTVTLRCDPISGHDNLYWYRRVMGKEIKFLLHFVKESKQDESGMPNNRFLAERTGGTYSTLKVQPAELEDSGVYFCASRPRGGQANNEQFFGPGTRLTVL.

J is TRBJ2-2 and V is TRBV5-1; D is possibly TRBD2 (5 bases). V lost 7 bases and J lost 3, with 10 bases in between. The CDR3 contains 13 residues. CDR1 SGHRS and CDR2 YFSETQ come from the germline V gene. The CDR3 DNA follows: TGCGCCAGCCCCCGGGATGACACCGGGGAGCTGTTTTTT. Its translation: CASPRDDTGELFF.

CDR3 sequence: CASGSGSTNTGELFF. CDR3 sequence (DNA): TGTGCCAGCGGGTCGGGGTCTACGAACACCGGGGAGCTGTTTTTT. J is TRBJ2-2 and V is TRBV7-6; D might be TRBD2 (5 bases). Trimming took 8 bases from V and 0 from J, leaving 13 bases between them. This CDR3 is built from 15 residues. The V gene's germline CDR1 is SGHVS and CDR2 FNYEAQ.

V gene TRBV14 combines with J gene TRBJ1-3, with D perhaps TRBD1 (5 bases). Germline-derived CDR1 and CDR2 are SGHDN and FVKESK. Trimming stripped 1 base from V and 7 bases from J, with 17 bases between. The CDR3 extends over 16 amino acids. CDR3 DNA sequence: TGTGCCAGCAGCCAAGCGTCAGGCGCGGGGCGGAACACCATATATTTT. Translated: CASSQASGAGRNTIYF.

The chain joins TRBV6-1 to TRBJ2-5, with a tentative D call TRBD2 (5 bases). CDR1 and CDR2 from the germline V gene are MNHNS and SASEGT. V dropped 5 bases and J dropped 5 bases, with 12 bases sitting between them. The CDR3 length is 13 residues. As DNA, the CDR3 is TGTGCCAGCAGTCCCGGGATGAGGGAGACCCAGTACTTC. Protein: CASSPGMRETQYF.

The chain recombines TRBV3-1 (or the pseudogene TRBV3-2) with TRBJ1-6; D unclear. The CDR3 has 14 residues. Germline values: CDR1 LGHDT, CDR2 YNNKEL (reference sequence). The ends were cut back, 1 base at V and 5 bases at J, with 6 bases in the middle. CDR3 residues: CASSQVLNNSPLHF. The CDR3 bases are TGTGCCAGCAGCCAAGTGCTAAATAATTCACCCCTCCACTTT.

The chain carries TRBV12-1 and TRBJ2-1; whether TRBD2, the table's D call, matches the DNA was not checked. TRBV12-1 is termed a pseudogene. The CDR3 totals 18 residues. The CDR3 region is CASSFGVAGAYSYNEQFF. As DNA, the CDR3 is TGTGCCAGCAGCTTTGGGGTAGCGGGGGCCTACTCCTACAATGAGCAGTTCTTC.